One and the same sample provided the 17 T cell receptor beta chains below, sequenced in a study of shared clonotypes between healthy human individuals. Sequencing used immunoSEQ multiplex PCR; TCRdb keeps in-frame clones, though not all of them. Altogether roughly 650,000 clones are present, about 96% being singletons, with the ten largest covering about 0.12%. Terminally differentiated effector memory CD45RA+ cells were left out of the naive CD8 fraction, which was CD45RO-negative and positively selected for CCR7. The sequenced material came from naive CD8+ T cells sorted from blood. All receptors come from a young woman in good health.

This chain links TRBV5-8 with TRBJ1-1; D is unresolved. V was shortened by 2 bases and J by 8 bases, with 4 bases between the two germline ends. Germline V lookup: CDR1 SGHTS, CDR2 YDEGEE. CDR3 length: 10 residues. CDR3 sequence reads: CASSLTEAFF. CDR3 nucleotide sequence: TGTGCCAGCAGCTTAACCGAAGCTTTCTTT.

This chain joins TRBV5-1 and TRBJ2-3, with 9 bases fitting TRBD2. The CDR3 is 14 amino acids. Per germline, CDR1 SGHRS and CDR2 YFSETQ. V lost 4 bases to trimming and J lost 6 bases; unmatched junction nucleotides: 6. CDR3 sequence (DNA): TGCGCCAGCAGCGGAAGACTAGCGGCGGATACGCAGTATTTT. Protein sequence: CASSGRLAADTQYF.

The chain employs TRBV19 and TRBJ1-2; 7 bases align to TRBD1. With V trimmed by 0 bases and J by 5 bases, 3 bases remained unmatched. This CDR3 contains 14 residues. Germline V gene sequence: CDR1 LNHDA, CDR2 SQIVND (reference sequence). CDR3 DNA: TGTGCCAGTAGTATAGAAGGGACAGTATATGGCTACACCTTC. This encodes CASSIEGTVYGYTF.

This sequence joins TRBV20-1 and TRBJ1-1; 7 nucleotides agree with TRBD1. In germline, CDR1 is DFQATT, CDR2 SNEGSKA (reference sequence). After removal of 2 bases from V and 8 bases from J, the junction contained 2 bases not matched to a gene. This CDR3 spans 11 amino acids. CDR3 region: CSARQTGEAFF. CDR3 DNA sequence: TGCAGTGCTAGACAGACAGGGGAAGCTTTCTTT.

The rearrangement links TRBV27 to TRBJ2-7, with 8 bases aligning to TRBD1. Unmatched junction bases numbered 6, after V lost 5 bases and J lost 6 bases. Per germline, CDR1 MNHEY and CDR2 SMNVEV (reference sequence). The CDR3 covers 13 residues. The CDR3 is CASSPGQGSEQYF. DNA for the CDR3: TGTGCCAGCAGTCCAGGACAGGGAAGCGAGCAGTACTTC.

As concerns this clone: The same CDR3 also results from other DNA sequences found in this sample. The gene calls are TRBV19 and TRBJ2-1, with D tentatively TRBD2 (5 bases). V lost 5 bases and J 4 bases, leaving 9 bases between the germline ends. The CDR3 has 13 residues. Germline V gene data show CDR1 as LNHDA and CDR2 as SQIVND (reference sequence). The CDR3 bases are TGTGCCAGTAGTCTTGGACTTTACAATGAGCAGTTCTTC. It specifies CASSLGLYNEQFF.

J is TRBJ2-7 and V is TRBV5-1, with TRBD2 identical over 7 bases. The CDR3 is 13 amino acids. The V and J ends lost 4 bases and 3 bases, in that order; junction bases with no gene match: 4. Germline V lookup: CDR1 SGHRS, CDR2 YFSETQ. The CDR3 here is CASSRASGYEQYF. The DNA of the CDR3 is TGCGCCAGCAGCCGGGCTAGCGGCTACGAGCAGTACTTC.

The chain recombines TRBV7-9 with TRBJ2-7, with 8 positions matching TRBD1. J lost 5 bases, V lost 3 bases, and 9 bases had no gene match. This CDR3 is 15 amino acids long. CDR1 and CDR2 from the germline V gene are SEHNR and FQNEAQ (reference sequence). The CDR3 spells CASSFTGGSMDEQYF. In nucleotides, the CDR3 is TGTGCCAGCAGCTTTACAGGGGGTTCTATGGACGAGCAGTACTTC.

The chain employs TRBV13 and TRBJ2-1; 11 bases align to TRBD2. Germline trimming cut 5 bases from V and 2 bases from J; bases unmatched to any gene: 14. The CDR3 sequence is 19 residues long. Germline CDR1 reads PRHDT; CDR2 reads FYEKMQ (reference sequence). CDR3 nucleotide sequence: TGTGCCAGCAGCGCAACGACTAGCGGGGCCTCGCCCACCTACAATGAGCAGTTCTTC. This gives the protein CASSATTSGASPTYNEQFF. Based on the CDR3 plus reference TRBV13 and TRBJ2-1, the full variable domain is AAGVIQSPRHLIKEKRETATLKCYPIPRHDTVYWYQQGPGQDPQFLISFYEKMQSDKGSIPDRFSAQQFSDYHSELNMSSLELGDSALYFCASSATTSGASPTYNEQFFGPGTRLTVL.

The chain couples TRBV28 to TRBJ1-3; no clear D gene. The CDR3 is 14 amino acids. CDR1 MDHEN and CDR2 SYDVKM come from the germline V gene. V lost 2 bases and J lost 4, with 9 bases in between. Here the CDR3 reads CASSLQLWGNTIYF. The CDR3 DNA sequence: TGTGCCAGCAGTTTACAGCTTTGGGGAAACACCATATATTTT.

The chain uses TRBV4-1 and TRBJ1-3; unclear D gene. The CDR3 length is 17 residues. V was shortened by 6 bases and J by 0 bases, with 18 bases between the two germline ends. CDR1 is MGHRA and CDR2 is YSYEKL in the germline V gene. The CDR3 nucleotides read TGCGCCAGCAGTCTCTCCGATCTCGGTGGCTCTGGAAACACCATATATTTT. This translates into CASSLSDLGGSGNTIYF.

The chain carries TRBV28 and TRBJ2-5, with TRBD2 matching 13 bases. Germline loops: CDR1 MDHEN, CDR2 SYDVKM. CDR3 length: 16 amino acids. Germline trimming cut 6 bases from V and 3 bases from J; bases unmatched to any gene: 7. Here the CDR3 reads CASSTTGLAGKETQYF. The CDR3 DNA reads TGTGCCAGCAGCACAACGGGACTAGCGGGAAAAGAGACCCAGTACTTC. The full variable domain, in which reference TRBV28 and TRBJ2-5 provide the parts outside the CDR3, is DVKVTQSSRYLVKRTGEKVFLECVQDMDHENMFWYRQDPGLGLRLIYFSYDVKMKEKGDIPEGYSVSREKKERFSLILESASTNQTSMYLCASSTTGLAGKETQYFGPGTRLLVL.

The V and J genes are TRBV28 and TRBJ1-5; D uncertain. Trimming stripped 3 bases from V and 0 bases from J, with 12 bases between. CDR1 MDHEN and CDR2 SYDVKM come from the germline V gene. The CDR3 contains 16 residues. CDR3 DNA sequence: TGTGCCAGCAGTTTGCTCAGAATAAATAGCAATCAGCCCCAGCATTTT. Protein product: CASSLLRINSNQPQHF.

This sequence joins TRBV29-1 and TRBJ2-2; tentative D call: TRBD1 (5 bases). V lost 5 bases to trimming and J lost 4 bases, with 11 bases between them. CDR1 and CDR2 from the germline V gene are SQVTM and ANQGSEA. The CDR3 extends over 13 amino acids. CDR3 sequence: CSVFWTTTGELFF. For the CDR3, the DNA is TGCAGCGTTTTCTGGACAACCACCGGGGAGCTGTTTTTT.

The chain recombines TRBV27 with TRBJ2-5; possible D gene TRBD2, 6 bases. CDR3 length: 13 amino acids. The germline CDR1 and CDR2 sequences are MNHEY and SMNVEV (reference sequence). The V gene lost 8 bases and the J gene lost 5 bases, with 15 bases spanning the gap. The chain's CDR3 is CASFSRGWETQYF. The DNA of the CDR3 is TGTGCCAGCTTCTCCCGGGGGTGGGAGACCCAGTACTTC.

This chain connects TRBV11-2 to TRBJ2-1; 14 bases fit TRBD2. Looked up from germline, CDR1 is SGHAT and CDR2 is FQNNGV. The CDR3 spans 16 residues. The trim removed 1 base at V and 8 bases at J, leaving 4 bases unmatched. CDR3 sequence reads: CASSLVQTSGRDEQFF. In DNA form, the CDR3 reads TGTGCCAGCAGCTTAGTCCAGACTAGCGGGAGGGATGAGCAGTTCTTC.

The chain uses TRBV2 and TRBJ1-5, with D uncertain. Germline V CDR1 and CDR2: SNHLY, FYNNEI. The CDR3 spans 16 residues. V lost 8 bases, J lost 2 bases, and 19 bases lay in between. Written as DNA, the CDR3 is TGTGCCAGCGATGGGGAGGGTACGAGGCGCAATCAGCCCCAGCATTTT. Translating it yields CASDGEGTRRNQPQHF.